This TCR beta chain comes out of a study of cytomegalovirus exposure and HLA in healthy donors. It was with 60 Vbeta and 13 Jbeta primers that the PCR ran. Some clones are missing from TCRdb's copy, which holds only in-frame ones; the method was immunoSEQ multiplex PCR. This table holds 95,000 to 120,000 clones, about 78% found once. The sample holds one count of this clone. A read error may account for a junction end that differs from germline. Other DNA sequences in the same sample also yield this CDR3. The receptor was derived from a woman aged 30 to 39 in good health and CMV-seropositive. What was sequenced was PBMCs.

CDR3 amino acids: CASSARDSSSYEQYF. CDR3 nucleotides: TGTGCCAGCAGCGCCCGGGACAGCAGCTCCTATGAGCAGTACTTC. This sequence joins TRBV9 and TRBJ2-7, with 7 bases lining up with TRBD1. The CDR3 is made up of 15 amino acids. CDR1 and CDR2 from the germline V gene are SGDLS and YYNGEE.